This T cell receptor (beta chain) appears in the sequencing data of a study of blood T cell repertoires in COVID-19. Study-wide background: Researchers got acute and convalescent COVID-19 samples from the United States, Italy and Spain. PBMCs, B-cell-depleted T cells, or T cells were the source of the cDNA or gDNA that made up the material.

This CDR3 region has 14 residues. The germline CDR1 and CDR2 sequences are LNHDA and SQIVND (reference sequence). The germline V and J ends were trimmed by 0 bases and 2 bases, with 7 bases remaining between them. Some clones are missing from TCRdb's copy, which holds only in-frame ones; the method was immunoSEQ multiplex PCR. Among 180,000 or so clones listed, around 87% were seen once. The source material was peripheral blood. The rearrangement links TRBV19 to TRBJ1-2; D not certain. The receptor's source is a man between 40 and 49 years old with active or convalescent COVID-19. CDR3 bases: TGTGCCAGTAGTATAGATCGAGCAAACTATGGCTACACCTTC. This encodes CASSIDRANYGYTF. Full variable domain (remainder filled in from reference TRBV19 and TRBJ1-2): DGGITQSPKYLFRKEGQNVTLSCEQNLNHDAMYWYRQDPGQGLRLIYYSQIVNDFQKGDIAEGYSVSREKKESFPLTVTSAQKNPTAFYLCASSIDRANYGYTFGSGTRLTVV.